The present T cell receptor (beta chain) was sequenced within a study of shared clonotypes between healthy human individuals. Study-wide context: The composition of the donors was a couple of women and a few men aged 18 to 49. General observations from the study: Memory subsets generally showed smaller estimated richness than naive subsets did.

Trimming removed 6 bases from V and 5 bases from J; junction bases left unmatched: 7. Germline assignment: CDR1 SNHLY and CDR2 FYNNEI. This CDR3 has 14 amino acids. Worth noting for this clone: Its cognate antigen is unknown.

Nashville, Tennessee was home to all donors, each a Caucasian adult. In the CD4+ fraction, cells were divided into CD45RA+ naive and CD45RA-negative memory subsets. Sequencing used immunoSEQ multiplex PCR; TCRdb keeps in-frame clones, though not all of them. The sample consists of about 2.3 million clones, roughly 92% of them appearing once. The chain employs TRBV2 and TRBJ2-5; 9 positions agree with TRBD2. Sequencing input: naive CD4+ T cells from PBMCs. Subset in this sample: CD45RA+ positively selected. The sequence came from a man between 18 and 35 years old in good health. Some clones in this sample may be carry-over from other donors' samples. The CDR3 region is CASRRGGSSETQYF. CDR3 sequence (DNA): TGTGCCAGCAGGCGGGGGGGGTCCAGCGAGACCCAGTACTTC.